The clone carrying this TCR beta chain was observed a few times. Assay: immunoSEQ multiplex PCR; the TCRdb copy retains only in-frame clones and omits some. This repertoire shows hundreds of thousands of clones, about 85% found once; its top ten account for about 6.4%. The data stem from a study of Ad26.COV2.S vaccination and SARS-CoV-2 variants. Study overall: Recipients of Ad26.COV2.S got it intramuscularly, once or twice 56 days apart.

The length of the CDR3 is 15 residues. Germline CDR1 is SGHAT and CDR2 is FQNNGV. With 4 bases removed from V and 3 bases from J, the gap between germline ends came to 16 bases. Treatment here: roughly 20 received Ad26.COV2.S at low or high dose, single or two shots; five or six received placebo; per-sample allocation not given. Day 63 after the first injection of vaccine or placebo was the sampling time. The V and J genes are TRBV11-2 and TRBJ2-7; the D is unclear. The sequences come from peripheral blood, collected in a trial of Ad26.COV2.S vaccine versus placebo. This clonotype originated in a person aged 18-65 years who received the Ad26.COV2.S COVID-19 vaccine or a placebo. This CDR3 is CASSSALGAYYEQYF. CDR3 in DNA: TGTGCCAGCAGCTCCGCCCTGGGCGCCTACTACGAGCAGTACTTC.